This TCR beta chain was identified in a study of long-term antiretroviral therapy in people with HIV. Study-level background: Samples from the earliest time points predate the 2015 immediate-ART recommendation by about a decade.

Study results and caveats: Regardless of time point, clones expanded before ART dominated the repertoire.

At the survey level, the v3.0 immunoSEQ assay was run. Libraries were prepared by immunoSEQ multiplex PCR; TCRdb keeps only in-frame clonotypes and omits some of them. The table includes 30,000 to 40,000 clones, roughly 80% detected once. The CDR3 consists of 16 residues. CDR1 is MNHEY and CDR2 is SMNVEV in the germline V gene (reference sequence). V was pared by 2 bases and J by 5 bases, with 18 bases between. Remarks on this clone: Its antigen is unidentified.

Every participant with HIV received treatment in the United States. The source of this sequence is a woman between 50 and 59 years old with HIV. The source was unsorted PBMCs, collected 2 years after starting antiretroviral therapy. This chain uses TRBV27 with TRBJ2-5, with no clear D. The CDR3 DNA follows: TGTGCCAGCAGTTTACTATCATCTTTAAGGGCGGAGACCCAGTACTTC. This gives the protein CASSLLSSLRAETQYF.